This TCR beta chain was identified during a study of beta chain features in type 1 diabetes. Whole-study context: Age, gender and cell yields were similar between patients and healthy donors. Sorted cells, 90 million to 130 million in number, were examined across all samples.

This clone has a handful of counts. Trimming shortened V by 7 bases and J by 4 bases, and 16 bases separated the two germline ends. CDR3 length equals 15 residues. The germline V gene has CDR1 PRHDT and CDR2 FYEKMQ (reference sequence). Sequenced material consisted of expressed TCRB transcripts (all of the isolated RNA was reverse transcribed). Sequencing was performed with immunoSEQ multiplex PCR; in TCRdb, only in-frame clones are kept and a portion is missing. The sample yields a few hundred thousand clones, more than 13% seen once. Sequencing input: naive CD4+ T cells from blood. The sequence derives from a woman between 18 and 29 years old in good health. This chain joins TRBV13 and TRBJ2-2, with TRBD2 as a possible D gene (6 bases). As DNA, the CDR3 is TGTGCCAGCAACCGTGGAGGGCCCGGCACCGGGGAGCTGTTTTTT. It translates to CASNRGGPGTGELFF.